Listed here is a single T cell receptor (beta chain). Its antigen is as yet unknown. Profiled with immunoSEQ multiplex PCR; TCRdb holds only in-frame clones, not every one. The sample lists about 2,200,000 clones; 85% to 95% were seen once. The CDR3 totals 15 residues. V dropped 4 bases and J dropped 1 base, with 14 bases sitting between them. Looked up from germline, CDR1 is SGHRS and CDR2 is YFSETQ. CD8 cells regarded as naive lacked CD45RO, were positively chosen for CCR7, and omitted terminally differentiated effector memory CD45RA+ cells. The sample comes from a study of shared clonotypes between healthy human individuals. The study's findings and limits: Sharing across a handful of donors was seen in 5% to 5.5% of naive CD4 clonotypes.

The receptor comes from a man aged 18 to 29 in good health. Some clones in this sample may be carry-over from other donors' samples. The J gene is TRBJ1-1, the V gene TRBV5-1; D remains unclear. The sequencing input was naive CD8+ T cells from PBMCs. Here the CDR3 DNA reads TGCGCCAGCAGCGGGTCCCAGGCGACGAACACTGAAGCTTTCTTT. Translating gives CASSGSQATNTEAFF. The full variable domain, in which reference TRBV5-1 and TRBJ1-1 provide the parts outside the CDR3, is KAGVTQTPRYLIKTRGQQVTLSCSPISGHRSVSWYQQTPGQGLQFLFEYFSETQRNKGNFPGRFSGRQFSNSRSEMNVSTLELGDSALYLCASSGSQATNTEAFFGQGTRLTVV.